Below, one T cell receptor beta chain is given with its context. This record belongs to a study of T-cell reconstitution after alpha-beta-depleted transplantation in children. Preparation of the TCRbeta library was carried out with unique molecular identifiers. TCRdb reanalysed the PCR reads using MiXCR and keeps one entry per CDR3 protein. The data contain about 640,000 distinct CDR3 sequences, roughly 15% of them singletons. The CDR3 length is 14 residues. Looked up from germline, CDR1 is SGHRS and CDR2 is YFSETQ. Trimming left V 0 bases short and J 1 base short, with 7 bases between. This chain connects TRBV5-1 to TRBJ1-1; D unresolved. The receptor comes from a human donor who donated a stem cell graft to a child with acute myeloid leukemia. Specimen: PBMCs from the stem cell graft donor, collected from the stem cell graft. The CDR3 nucleotides are TGCGCCAGCAGCTTGGTTGCGGCGAACACTGAAGCTTTCTTT. Its translation: CASSLVAANTEAFF.